This passage covers 26 T cell receptor beta chains from one sample sequenced in a study of T cells in Graves' hyperthyroidism and ophthalmopathy. Using RNA transcripts as the source, TCR beta CDR3 regions were amplified. First-round RT-PCR of the TCR CDR3 relied on the HTBI primer set. TCRdb re-called the multiplex PCR reads with MiXCR, one entry per CDR3 protein. The sample records about 420,000 distinct CDR3 sequences, roughly 14% being singletons. The sample comprised blood. Receptor source: a woman aged 18-29 years with Graves' hyperthyroidism.

This clonotype was observed at least ten times. The chain has TRBV6-1 and TRBJ1-5; D call uncertain. The CDR3 extends over 13 amino acids. From germline, CDR1 is MNHNS and CDR2 SASEGT. Deletions cut 5 bases from V and 5 bases from J, with 10 bases between. CDR3 loop: CASSSGWHQPQHF. The CDR3 bases are TGTGCCAGCAGTAGCGGGTGGCATCAGCCCCAGCATTTT.

This clonotype was observed at least ten times. This chain connects TRBV11-2 to TRBJ1-1; a weak D match, TRBD1 (6 bases). V lost 7 bases, J lost 1 base, and 10 bases lay in between. This CDR3 has 13 residues. Germline-derived CDR1 and CDR2 are SGHAT and FQNNGV. As DNA, the CDR3 is TGTGCCAGCACAGGGGTGGCGAACACTGAAGCTTTCTTT. As protein: CASTGVANTEAFF.

The sample holds many counts of this clonotype. V gene TRBV20-1 combines with J gene TRBJ1-4; 7 bases agree with TRBD1. The CDR3 length is 15 residues. The germline CDR1 and CDR2 sequences are DFQATT and SNEGSKA (reference sequence). The V and J ends lost 6 bases and 0 bases, in that order; junction bases with no gene match: 7. The CDR3 bases are TGCAGTGCCAAAGGACAGGTTGCAACTAATGAAAAACTGTTTTTT. Encoded protein: CSAKGQVATNEKLFF.

This clonotype was picked up a small number of times. The gene calls are TRBV7-9 and TRBJ2-3; 9 bases line up with TRBD2. The trim removed 0 bases at V and 1 base at J, leaving 5 bases unmatched. The CDR3 is made up of 17 amino acids. The germline gives CDR1 SEHNR, CDR2 FQNEAQ (reference sequence). In nucleotides, the CDR3 is TGTGCCAGCAGCTTAGCGCGGGTAGCGGGGGGCACAGATACGCAGTATTTT. Its protein product is CASSLARVAGGTDTQYF. Full variable domain (rest looked up from reference TRBV7-9 and TRBJ2-3): DTGVSQNPRHKITKRGQNVTFRCDPISEHNRLYWYRQTLGQGPEFLTYFQNEAQLEKSRLLSDRFSAERPKGSFSTLEIQRTEQGDSAMYLCASSLARVAGGTDTQYFGPGTRLTVL.

In this sample, this clonotype turned up many times. V and J are TRBV12-3 or TRBV12-4 and TRBJ2-7; D remains ambiguous. The CDR3 length is 13 residues. V lost 5 bases and J lost 4, with 12 bases in between. The CDR3 DNA follows: TGTGCCAGCAGTCAGCGCCCTGGTTACGAGCAGTACTTC. It yields the protein CASSQRPGYEQYF.

There are many counts of this clonotype. The chain has TRBV6-1 and TRBJ1-4; D is uncertain. Per the germline V gene, CDR1 is MNHNS and CDR2 is SASEGT. This CDR3 is built from 14 residues. Trimming shortened V by 6 bases and J by 11 bases, and 19 bases separated the two germline ends. CDR3 residues: CASRKEVLMRKLFF. In DNA form, the CDR3 reads TGTGCCAGCAGAAAGGAAGTTTTGATGAGGAAACTGTTTTTT.

The sample holds many counts of this clonotype. This chain joins TRBV6-1 and TRBJ2-7, with 8 bases fitting TRBD1. Unmatched junction bases numbered 7, after V lost 5 bases and J lost 4 bases. The CDR3 length is 14 residues. Germline V gives CDR1 MNHNS, CDR2 SASEGT. The CDR3 coding sequence is TGTGCCAGCAGTACAGGGGGGAATAATTACGAGCAGTACTTC. Encoded protein: CASSTGGNNYEQYF.

This clonotype came up many times. The J gene is TRBJ2-3, the V gene TRBV20-1, with D perhaps TRBD1 (5 bases). Trimming pared 0 bases from V and 5 bases from J, leaving 18 bases between. CDR1 and CDR2 from the germline V gene are DFQATT and SNEGSKA (reference sequence). The CDR3 spans 16 residues. The CDR3 protein is CSARDPQGIGVDTQYF. Written as DNA, the CDR3 is TGCAGTGCTAGAGATCCGCAGGGAATAGGAGTAGATACGCAGTATTTT.

The rearrangement links TRBV4-1 to TRBJ1-6, with 10 bases that match TRBD1. Germline V CDR1 and CDR2: MGHRA, YSYEKL. The CDR3 is 14 residues long. With 3 bases clipped from V and 8 bases from J, the junction kept 1 base outside the gene matches. The CDR3 sequence is CASSHGQGDSPLHF. The CDR3, as DNA: TGCGCCAGCAGCCACGGACAGGGGGATTCACCCCTCCACTTT.

This clonotype was detected ten times or more. CDR3 loop: CASSPRHGAMNTEAFF. The DNA of the CDR3 is TGTGCCAGCAGCCCCCGACACGGGGCCATGAACACTGAAGCTTTCTTT. This chain uses TRBV11-2 with TRBJ1-1, with D possibly being TRBD1 (5 bases). In germline, CDR1 is SGHAT, CDR2 FQNNGV. This CDR3 is 16 amino acids long. The V end lost 5 bases, the J end lost 0 bases, and 16 bases lay between the germline ends.

This clonotype was observed many times. The gene calls are TRBV12-3 or TRBV12-4 and TRBJ2-5, with unresolved D. V was cut by 2 bases and J by 1 base, with 14 bases left in between. The CDR3 extends over 16 amino acids. DNA for the CDR3: TGTGCCAGCAGTTTACGGGCCCTAGGATTCCAAGAGACCCAGTACTTC. Residues: CASSLRALGFQETQYF.

Ten or more counts support this clonotype. The gene calls are TRBV7-9 and TRBJ2-7; the D gene could be TRBD1 or TRBD2 (6 bases each). Germline loops: CDR1 SEHNR, CDR2 FQNEAQ (reference sequence). Trimming cost V 0 bases and J 3 bases, with 18 bases left between them. The CDR3 consists of 17 residues. CDR3 in DNA: TGTGCCAGCAGCTTAGCCCGGGGAGGCCCAGGGGTCTACGAGCAGTACTTC. It is translated as CASSLARGGPGVYEQYF.

The V and J genes are TRBV20-1 and TRBJ1-2; no firm D call. Germline V lookup: CDR1 DFQATT, CDR2 SNEGSKA (reference sequence). Deletions cut 3 bases from V and 4 bases from J, with 18 bases between. The CDR3 consists of 15 residues. DNA for the CDR3: TGCAGTGCTAGTCGGTCCCGACTACGAGTCTATGGCTACACCTTC. This sequence encodes CSASRSRLRVYGYTF.

This clonotype was observed many times. The chain couples TRBV5-1 to TRBJ2-1; 10 bases are shared with TRBD2. CDR1 and CDR2 from the germline V gene are SGHRS and YFSETQ. This CDR3 is 15 amino acids long. V gave up 4 bases and J gave up 5 bases; unmatched junction bases: 6. Written as DNA, the CDR3 is TGCGCCAGCAGCCCCGGACTAGCGGTAGACAATGAGCAGTTCTTC. Protein sequence: CASSPGLAVDNEQFF.

As concerns this clonotype: A read error may explain this, as a much larger clone is one base away. The chain links TRBV15 to TRBJ2-3; D is ambiguous. The CDR3 has 15 amino acids. The germline V gene encodes CDR1 LNHNV and CDR2 YYDKDF (reference sequence). V was trimmed by 1 base and J by 4 bases, leaving 12 bases between them. The CDR3: CATSRVWGSADTQYF. DNA of the CDR3: TGTGCCACCAGCAGAGTCTGGGGAAGCGCAGATACGCAGTATTTT.

This clonotype came up a few times. This chain connects TRBV18 to TRBJ2-7, with D perhaps matching TRBD2 (5 bases). In germline, CDR1 is KGHSH, CDR2 LQKENI. This CDR3 is built from 13 residues. Between the trimmed V and J ends, which lost 3 bases and 4 bases, there was a span of 10 bases. The chain's CDR3 is CASSPYGSYEQYF. In nucleotides, the CDR3 is TGTGCCAGCTCACCTTATGGGAGTTACGAGCAGTACTTC.

The genes are TRBV30 and TRBJ2-1, with 8 bases matching TRBD2. V gave up 3 bases and J gave up 7 bases; unmatched junction bases: 8. The CDR3 is 14 residues long. The V gene's germline CDR1 is GTSNPN and CDR2 SVGIG (reference sequence). CDR3 region: CAWRPGGPGNEQFF. In DNA, the CDR3 is TGTGCCTGGAGGCCGGGGGGGCCGGGGAATGAGCAGTTCTTC.

This clonotype showed up many times. The rearrangement joins TRBV6-1 to TRBJ2-7, with 12 bases aligning to TRBD2. V lost 5 bases to trimming and J lost 3 bases; unmatched junction nucleotides: 5. The CDR3 runs 15 residues. Per the germline V gene, CDR1 is MNHNS and CDR2 is SASEGT. The CDR3, as DNA: TGTGCCAGCAGTTCCTGGACTAGCGGGGTCTACGAGCAGTACTTC. It codes for CASSSWTSGVYEQYF.

V usage is TRBV12-3 or TRBV12-4 and J usage is TRBJ2-6; 9 positions agree with TRBD1. The CDR3 sequence is 19 residues long. V gave up 2 bases and J gave up 0 bases; unmatched junction bases: 8. The CDR3 coding sequence is TGTGCCAGCAGTTTATTGGGACAGGGAGAGAGCTCTGGGGCCAACGTCCTGACTTTC. It specifies CASSLLGQGESSGANVLTF.

The V gene is TRBV20-1, the J gene TRBJ2-2; D uncertain. The CDR3 covers 16 residues. Trimming shortened V by 3 bases and J by 5 bases, and 19 bases separated the two germline ends. The germline V gene encodes CDR1 DFQATT and CDR2 SNEGSKA (reference sequence). The CDR3 DNA reads TGCAGTGCTAGTTCCGGCCAGGTCGAAGGGACCGGGGAGCTGTTTTTT. It specifies CSASSGQVEGTGELFF.

With respect to this clonotype: A clone one base away is much larger, so this may be a read error. V usage is TRBV6-1 and J usage is TRBJ2-3, with D unclear. The CDR3 has 14 residues. Germline lookup yields CDR1 MNHNS and CDR2 SASEGT. V lost 1 base and J 2 bases, leaving 7 bases between the germline ends. CDR3: CASSEDPFTDTQYF. The CDR3 DNA sequence: TGTGCCAGCAGTGAAGACCCCTTCACAGATACGCAGTATTTT.

This clonotype has at least ten counts. The chain has TRBV18 and TRBJ1-4; maybe TRBD1 (5 bases). Germline CDR1 is KGHSH and CDR2 is LQKENI. V dropped 3 bases and J dropped 8 bases, with 10 bases sitting between them. The CDR3 sequence is 13 residues long. The CDR3, as DNA: TGTGCCAGCTCACCGGGGGACCACGAAAAACTGTTTTTT. Translation: CASSPGDHEKLFF. Together with reference TRBV18 and TRBJ1-4, the CDR3 gives the full variable domain: NAGVMQNPRHLVRRRGQEARLRCSPMKGHSHVYWYRQLPEEGLKFMVYLQKENIIDESGMPKERFSAEFPKEGPSILRIQQVVRGDSAAYFCASSPGDHEKLFFGSGTQLSVL.

This clonotype was observed many times. V and J are TRBV10-3 and TRBJ1-1; 7 bases map to TRBD1. The CDR3 loop spans 11 amino acids. The junction had 3 bases not matched to a gene; V was cut back by 6 bases and J by 8 bases. Germline V gene lookup returns CDR1 ENHRY and CDR2 SYGVKD. CDR3 sequence (DNA): TGTGCCATCAGCCACAGGGGAGAAGCTTTCTTT. Its translation: CAISHRGEAFF.

This clonotype showed up many times. This chain uses TRBV2 with TRBJ2-1, with unresolved D. The CDR3 runs to 13 residues. V lost 8 bases and J lost 3, with 11 bases in between. From germline, CDR1 is SNHLY and CDR2 FYNNEI. This chain's CDR3 is CASGGTNYNEQFF. CDR3 in DNA: TGTGCCAGCGGTGGTACGAACTACAATGAGCAGTTCTTC.

This clonotype has more than one count but fewer than ten. The chain recombines TRBV7-9 with TRBJ2-3, with D possibly being TRBD1 or TRBD2 (5 bases each). This CDR3 contains 21 residues. Trimming took off 7 bases at V and 7 bases at J, with 39 bases between the two ends. Per germline, CDR1 SEHNR and CDR2 FQNEAQ (reference sequence). The CDR3 bases are TGTGCCAGCACGACCGCTCCACGCCGGGGATTAGGGCAACATGGGGCCAATACGCAGTATTTT. Its protein is CASTTAPRRGLGQHGANTQYF.

Ten or more counts support this clonotype. The rearrangement links TRBV2 to TRBJ2-7; no definite D call. This CDR3 has 13 amino acids. V lost 4 bases to trimming and J lost 5 bases, with 12 bases between them. In germline, CDR1 is SNHLY, CDR2 FYNNEI. The CDR3 DNA reads as TGTGCCAGCAGTGCCATCACGCCTGACGAGCAGTACTTC. Translation gives CASSAITPDEQYF.